These T cell receptor beta chains were read from a single sample in a study of identical twins. From the 5' RACE reads, TCRdb called clonotypes with MiXCR, one entry per CDR3 protein. The data hold approximately 220,000 distinct CDR3 sequences, with approximately 8% observed a single time. In addition, the sample was reused for a study of yellow fever vaccine responses in identical twins.

The sequencing input was CD8+ T cells sorted from blood. The source is a woman under 30 in good health. CDR3s include the opening cysteine and the closing phenylalanine or tryptophan. Each record gives: V gene, D gene, J gene, clone size, CDR3 protein, CDR3 DNA. D genes are given only for firm matches. The listing skips clone size in some rows; elsewhere it reads once, few, many or a size class.

>TRBV7-7|.|TRBJ2-7|.
CASSLEWGYEQYF
TGTGCCAGCAGCTTAGAGTGGGGTTACGAGCAGTACTTC
>TRBV5-5|TRBD1|TRBJ1-6|few
CASSRDRGSGSPLHF
TGTGCCAGCAGCCGGGACAGGGGGTCTGGATCACCCCTCCACTTT
>TRBV7-2|TRBD2|TRBJ2-1|few
CASSLVGGRSNEQFF
TGTGCCAGCAGCTTAGTAGGCGGGAGGTCGAATGAGCAGTTCTTC
>TRBV28|TRBD1|TRBJ1-1|many
CASSETGKGRDTEAFF
TGTGCCAGCAGTGAGACAGGGAAGGGGCGGGACACTGAAGCTTTCTTT
>TRBV7-8|TRBD1|TRBJ1-1|many
CASGAGGSLTEAFF
TGTGCCAGCGGGGCAGGGGGTTCCCTAACTGAAGCTTTCTTT
>TRBV7-9|TRBD1|TRBJ2-1|many
CASSLAGTGDGEQFF
TGTGCCAGCAGCTTAGCGGGGACAGGGGATGGTGAGCAGTTCTTC
>TRBV28|.|TRBJ2-4|many
CASSFAGDPCNF
TGTGCCAGCAGTTTTGCGGGCGATCCGTGTAACTTC
>TRBV28|TRBD2|TRBJ2-7|many
CASSPGLGYEQYF
TGTGCCAGCAGTCCCGGACTAGGCTACGAGCAGTACTTC
>TRBV14|.|TRBJ2-5|few
CASSQGLGLQETQYF
TGTGCCAGCAGCCAAGGGTTGGGCCTTCAAGAGACCCAGTACTTC
>TRBV6-5|TRBD2|TRBJ2-2|.
CASSYSEREASNTGELFF
TGTGCCAGCAGTTACTCAGAGCGGGAGGCCTCGAACACCGGGGAGCTGTTTTTT
>TRBV2|TRBD2|TRBJ2-7|many
CASRGTSDYEQYF
TGTGCCAGCAGAGGGACTAGCGACTACGAGCAGTACTTC
>TRBV7-2|.|TRBJ2-1|few
CASSLYLAGLYNEQFF
TGTGCCAGCAGCTTATATTTGGCGGGACTCTACAATGAGCAGTTCTTC
>TRBV12-3/TRBV12-4|TRBD2|TRBJ2-1|many
CASSGSSYNEQFF
TGTGCCAGTAGCGGGAGCTCCTACAATGAGCAGTTCTTC
>TRBV5-1|TRBD1|TRBJ2-5|many
CASRWDREETQYF
TGCGCCAGCAGATGGGACAGGGAAGAGACCCAGTACTTC
>TRBV10-1|TRBD2|TRBJ2-3|.
CASSEGTSRDTQYF
TGCGCCAGCAGTGAGGGGACTAGCAGAGATACGCAGTATTTT
>TRBV10-2|.|TRBJ2-1|many
CASSEWNDPEQFF
TGCGCCAGCAGTGAATGGAACGACCCAGAGCAGTTCTTC
>TRBV12-3/TRBV12-4|.|TRBJ1-1|.
CASNAMNTEAFF
TGTGCCAGCAACGCAATGAACACTGAAGCTTTCTTT
>TRBV7-9|TRBD1|TRBJ2-3|many
CASSSTGTGRFGISQYF
TGTGCCAGCAGCTCAACGGGGACAGGGAGGTTTGGAATTTCGCAGTATTTT
>TRBV10-3|.|TRBJ2-3|.
CAISESVQGTDTQYF
TGTGCCATCAGTGAGTCTGTTCAGGGCACAGATACGCAGTATTTT
>TRBV11-2|.|TRBJ2-2|many
CASSVLPSTTGELFF
TGTGCCAGCAGCGTACTTCCTAGCACAACCGGGGAGCTGTTTTTT
>TRBV4-2|TRBD2|TRBJ2-1|.
CASSQDYRGSIDEQFF
TGTGCCAGCAGCCAAGATTATCGCGGGAGTATCGATGAGCAGTTCTTC
>TRBV10-3|.|TRBJ1-2|many
CAISETGDYGYTF
TGTGCCATCAGTGAGACGGGGGACTATGGCTACACCTTC
>TRBV2|TRBD2|TRBJ2-5|few
CASFRGLAGKQETQYF
TGTGCCAGCTTCCGGGGACTAGCGGGGAAACAAGAGACCCAGTACTTC
>TRBV20-1|.|TRBJ2-1|.
CSARDRNRVLHNEQFF
TGCAGTGCTAGAGATCGGAACAGGGTTCTACACAATGAGCAGTTCTTC
>TRBV12-3/TRBV12-4|.|TRBJ2-3|many
CASSPGTVSTDTQYF
TGTGCCAGCAGTCCCGGGACGGTGAGCACAGATACGCAGTATTTT
>TRBV5-1|TRBD1|TRBJ1-1|many
CASSLAPGQGGTEAFF
TGCGCCAGCAGCTTGGCACCGGGACAGGGTGGCACTGAAGCTTTCTTT
>TRBV12-3/TRBV12-4|.|TRBJ2-3|many
CASSFVSTDTQYF
TGTGCCAGCAGTTTTGTTAGCACAGATACGCAGTATTTT
>TRBV28|TRBD2|TRBJ2-1|few
CASTAGGRFNEQFF
TGTGCCAGCACGGCGGGGGGGCGGTTCAATGAGCAGTTCTTC
>TRBV7-8|.|TRBJ2-5|few
CASSLDIRGDQETQYF
TGTGCCAGCAGCTTAGATATCAGGGGGGACCAAGAGACCCAGTACTTC
>TRBV7-9|.|TRBJ2-5|few
CASSPPGVLQETQYF
TGTGCCAGCAGCCCACCCGGGGTCCTCCAAGAGACCCAGTACTTC
>TRBV7-8|.|TRBJ2-1|many
CASSLVFGDEQFF
TGTGCCAGCAGCTTAGTTTTCGGCGATGAGCAGTTCTTC
>TRBV11-2|.|TRBJ2-7|few
CASSYSGSLYEQYF
TGTGCCAGCAGCTACTCGGGTAGTCTATACGAGCAGTACTTC
>TRBV18|.|TRBJ2-1|few
CASSPPKDPRDEQFF
TGTGCCAGCTCACCCCCTAAAGACCCGCGGGATGAGCAGTTCTTC
>TRBV28|.|TRBJ1-4|few
CASSLDRTNEKLFF
TGTGCCAGCAGTTTAGACAGGACTAATGAAAAACTGTTTTTT
>TRBV29-1|TRBD2|TRBJ2-1|.
CSVWAGVHNEQFF
TGCAGCGTTTGGGCGGGAGTCCACAATGAGCAGTTCTTC
>TRBV7-6|.|TRBJ1-4|.
CASSLLGGSEKLFF
TGTGCCAGCAGCTTACTTGGTGGTTCTGAAAAACTGTTTTTT
>TRBV12-3/TRBV12-4|TRBD2|TRBJ2-1|few
CASSFGTSQNEQFF
TGTGCCAGCAGTTTTGGGACTAGTCAGAATGAGCAGTTCTTC